This T cell receptor (beta chain) was retrieved from a study of T cell responses to AZD1222 COVID-19 vaccine (dated by TCRdb to the early 2020s). About the investigation overall: AZD1222 recipients given second doses at about 4 weeks or at about 12 weeks were pooled, since spike-specific TCR depth and breadth were not found to differ between the two schedules. Trial participants were enrolled by age into 18-55, 56-69 and 70-plus year subgroups, with around 140, 26 and 57 TCR-sequenced participants respectively. TCR sequencing covered over 230 trial participants: 200 to 220 given two doses of AZD1222 and 26 given two doses of MenACWY control vaccine.

What the authors observed across the whole study: No day 14 peak-response samples were available, so repertoires were characterized only after the peak T cell response. Only five or six AZD1222 recipients were SARS-CoV-2 seropositive at baseline, limiting conclusions about previously exposed vaccinees. The whole spike protein was spanned by vaccine-associated CD4 TCRs, and dominant responses were seen in regions 160-218 and 743-854. In the small 56-69-year group, the increase in depth fell short of significance, most likely because of low power. Epitopes outside the regions mutated in the B.1.351 and B.1.1.7 variants were reportedly recognized by nearly half of the unique spike-specific TCRs. After two AZD1222 doses, both the breadth and the depth of spike-specific TCRs were significantly higher than at day 0 and than in MenACWY recipients. Participants were mostly white British and included more females than males, and it was suggested by the authors that clonal diversity may have been underestimated.

The CDR3 goes from the cysteine to the phenylalanine over 17 residues. CDR3 DNA is the only sequence kept; it has 51 bases, read in frame from the first base. CDR1 and CDR2, looked up from the germline V gene, are SGHDT and YYEEEE. V lost 3 bases and J lost 4 bases; the stretch between them is 19 bases long. On this clone itself: It has no known antigen specificity. The input lacks base qualities; no much larger clone sits a single base away.

The CDR3 regions of human TCRbeta chains were subjected to immunosequencing. Regarding the original processing steps: Repertoire TCRs were checked for matches against a reference library of SARS-CoV-2-specific TCRs that had been generated using the MIRA antigen-specificity platform. Breadth was defined as the fraction of unique TCRs that were SARS-CoV-2-associated. Depth was defined as the fraction of total T cells that were SARS-CoV-2-associated. Each spike-specific TCR was assigned to its reactive spike region and to a CD4 or CD8 class using the MIRA data. Log10-transformed breadth and depth values were compared by one-way ANOVA with Sidak's multiple comparisons tests. Imported from immuneACCESS, the table was reduced by TCRdb to in-frame sequences with V and J called. These copies leave out some clones; in studies compared against another copy, an unresolved V gene accounts for under half, and the cause of the remainder is not known. The V and J calls and clone size are taken from that table; D and trimming were inferred from the DNA. The sample profile shows some 97,000 clones; 80% to 95% of them were found once. 1.5% to 2% of the sample lies in the top ten.

The time point label for this specimen denotes: baseline before first vaccination. Samples from vaccinated people were obtained from the UK trials COV001 and COV002, which included a single-blind randomized controlled phase 2/3 trial of AZD1222 (ChAdOx1 nCoV-19) in healthy adults. Trial participant PBMC samples were collected at day 0 and day 28 after the second dose for TCRbeta chain sequencing. The V and J segments used are TRBV5-6 and TRBJ1-4, and TRBD1 may be the D gene, going by 5 matching bases. This material consisted of peripheral blood, taken on day 0 of AZD1222 vaccination. The receptor was derived from an adult in good health. The CDR3 reads as follows: CASSSPVTGALNEKLFF. Here is the DNA: TGTGCCAGCAGCTCTCCCGTTACAGGCGCACTTAATGAAAAACTGTTTTTT.